This entry lists 30 T cell receptor beta chains sequenced from one sample in a study of blood T cell repertoires in COVID-19 (dated by TCRdb to about 2020). The library was generated by the immunoSEQ multiplex PCR assay. TCRdb mirrors the immuneACCESS table, restricted to in-frame sequences. Some clones are absent from its copies; in checked studies, under half trace to an unresolved V gene, and the reason for the others is unknown. Present in this sample are tens of thousands of clones, 83% of which were seen just once. Of the sample, under 35% is held by the ten largest clones. What was sequenced was peripheral blood. The receptor set was obtained from a woman of 80 years or more with acute or convalescent COVID-19.

CDR3 sequence: CATVYGYTF. CDR3 DNA sequence: TGTGCCACGGTCTATGGCTACACCTTC. V is TRBV21-1 and J is TRBJ1-2. TRBV21-1 is marked as a pseudogene. The CDR3 extends over 9 amino acids.

A few counts support this clone. This chain uses TRBV18 with TRBJ2-3; D is possibly TRBD2 (6 bases). This CDR3 has 16 amino acids. Germline V gene data show CDR1 as KGHSH and CDR2 as LQKENI. V gave up 1 base and J gave up 4 bases, with 15 bases separating them. CDR3 residues: CASSPRGAGFADTQYF. CDR3 nucleotide sequence: TGTGCCAGCTCACCACGCGGGGCAGGGTTCGCAGATACGCAGTATTTT.

This rearrangement joins TRBV5-1 to TRBJ1-2, with TRBD1 as a possible D gene (5 bases). CDR1 SGHRS and CDR2 YFSETQ come from the germline V gene. V was pared by 4 bases and J by 3 bases, with 16 bases between. CDR3 length: 15 residues. CDR3 coding DNA: TGCGCCAGCAGCCCGTCGGGAGGGGTTGACTATGGCTACACCTTC. As protein: CASSPSGGVDYGYTF. The variable domain in full, completed from reference TRBV5-1 and TRBJ1-2, reads KAGVTQTPRYLIKTRGQQVTLSCSPISGHRSVSWYQQTPGQGLQFLFEYFSETQRNKGNFPGRFSGRQFSNSRSEMNVSTLELGDSALYLCASSPSGGVDYGYTFGSGTRLTVV.

The V gene is TRBV6-5, the J gene TRBJ2-7; 7 nucleotides align to TRBD1. This CDR3 region has 12 residues. The germline CDR1 and CDR2 sequences are MNHEY and SVGAGI. With 5 bases clipped from V and 7 bases from J, the junction kept 5 bases outside the gene matches. CDR3 nucleotides: TGTGCCAGCAGTCCAACAGGGGTTGAGCAGTACTTC. Amino acid sequence: CASSPTGVEQYF.

This clone was counted only a few times. Other nucleotide sequences from this sample produce the same CDR3. The chain combines TRBV5-1 with TRBJ2-1; D remains unclear. This CDR3 spans 15 amino acids. The V end lost 0 bases, the J end lost 0 bases, and 7 bases lay between the germline ends. Looked up from germline, CDR1 is SGHRS and CDR2 is YFSETQ. CDR3 sequence: CASSLGTSSYNEQFF. CDR3 coding DNA: TGCGCCAGCAGCTTGGGCACGAGCTCCTACAATGAGCAGTTCTTC.

In its sample, this clone was seen once. The chain links TRBV3-1 (or the pseudogene TRBV3-2) to TRBJ2-3; TRBD2 agrees at 10 bases. The germline V gene has CDR1 LGHDT and CDR2 YNNKEL (reference sequence). CDR3 length equals 18 residues. V lost 3 bases, J lost 6 bases, and 15 bases stayed unmatched. The CDR3 DNA reads as TGTGCCAGCAGCCAGTTTGGGGCTAGCGGGAGTCTAGGCGATACGCAGTATTTT. It specifies CASSQFGASGSLGDTQYF.

V gene TRBV3-1 (or the pseudogene TRBV3-2) combines with J gene TRBJ2-5, with D tentatively TRBD1 (6 bases). The CDR3 runs 13 residues. The germline CDR1 and CDR2 sequences are LGHDT and YNNKEL (reference sequence). The CDR3 region is CATGWDKDQTQYF. The CDR3 DNA follows: TGTGCGACCGGTTGGGACAAGGATCAGACCCAGTACTTC.

The sample holds a few counts of this clone. This chain joins TRBV4-3 and TRBJ1-6; 10 bases are a match to TRBD1. This CDR3 is built from 15 residues. Germline V CDR1 and CDR2: LGHNA, YSLEER. J gave up 8 bases and V 6 bases, and 7 bases lay outside the gene matches. In nucleotides, the CDR3 is TGCGCCAGCAGTCGGGACAGGGGAACGTATTCACCCCTCCACTTT. It translates to CASSRDRGTYSPLHF.

The rearrangement links TRBV4-1 to TRBJ2-7; TRBD2 matches 10 bases. The CDR3 runs 16 residues. V lost 0 bases and J lost 4; bases outside the gene matches: 6. Germline loops: CDR1 MGHRA, CDR2 YSYEKL. CDR3 residues: CASSQDPSGSWYEQYF. The DNA for the CDR3 is TGCGCCAGCAGCCAAGACCCTAGCGGGAGTTGGTACGAGCAGTACTTC.

V is TRBV7-9 and J is TRBJ2-7, with 7 positions matching TRBD1. The trim removed 5 bases at V and 5 bases at J, leaving 3 bases unmatched. Germline V CDR1 and CDR2: SEHNR, FQNEAQ (reference sequence). The CDR3 totals 12 residues. CDR3 amino acids: CASSLTGDEQYF. In DNA, the CDR3 is TGTGCCAGCAGCCTCACAGGGGACGAGCAGTACTTC.

The V and J genes are TRBV5-6 and TRBJ2-5; 12 nucleotides agree with TRBD2. Germline V CDR1 and CDR2: SGHDT, YYEEEE. The CDR3 has 15 amino acids. V gave up 3 bases and J gave up 2 bases; unmatched junction bases: 2. CDR3 loop: CASSYGLAGQETQYF. DNA for the CDR3: TGTGCCAGCAGCTATGGACTAGCGGGACAAGAGACCCAGTACTTC. The full variable domain, with the rest looked up from reference TRBV5-6 and TRBJ2-5, is DAGVTQSPTHLIKTRGQQVTLRCSPKSGHDTVSWYQQALGQGPQFIFQYYEEEERQRGNFPDRFSGHQFPNYSSELNVNALLLGDSALYLCASSYGLAGQETQYFGPGTRLLVL.

The CDR3: CASRLGAYEQYF. In DNA form, the CDR3 reads TGTGCCAGCCGACTAGGCGCCTACGAGCAGTACTTC. This chain connects TRBV5-5 to TRBJ2-7; the D gene is possibly TRBD2 (6 bases). The CDR3 sequence is 12 residues long. Germline loops: CDR1 SGHKS, CDR2 YYEKEE (reference sequence). The germline V and J ends were trimmed by 7 bases and 2 bases, with 10 bases remaining between them.

The V and J genes are TRBV6-6 and TRBJ2-2, with TRBD1 matching over 8 bases. The V segment lost 2 bases and the J segment 7 bases; nucleotides outside the gene matches: 9. The CDR3 has 16 amino acids. Germline lookup yields CDR1 MNHNY and CDR2 SVGAGI (reference sequence). The CDR3 DNA follows: TGTGCCAGCAGTTACACCCGACAGGGGCGGGGCGGGGAGCTGTTTTTT. This translates into CASSYTRQGRGGELFF.

The chain combines TRBV2 with TRBJ2-5, with 12 bases identical to TRBD2. CDR1 and CDR2 (germline): SNHLY, FYNNEI. The trim removed 8 bases at V and 3 bases at J, leaving 4 bases unmatched. This CDR3 is 14 amino acids long. The CDR3 is CASGRTSGKETQYF. CDR3 sequence (DNA): TGTGCCAGCGGGCGGACTAGCGGGAAAGAGACCCAGTACTTC.

The V gene is TRBV7-9, the J gene TRBJ1-6; D is unresolved. Trimming shortened V by 8 bases and J by 7 bases, and 9 bases separated the two germline ends. Germline V lookup: CDR1 SEHNR, CDR2 FQNEAQ (reference sequence). The CDR3 has 12 residues. In DNA form, the CDR3 reads TGTGCCAGCCCAGAATTGAATTCACCCCTCCACTTT. Translated, it gives CASPELNSPLHF.

The rearrangement uses TRBV5-1 and TRBJ2-2, with 10 bases that match TRBD2. This CDR3 has 18 residues. J lost 6 bases, V lost 4 bases, and 15 bases had no gene match. The germline V gene has CDR1 SGHRS and CDR2 YFSETQ. The DNA of the CDR3 is TGCGCCAGCAGCGCCCCTAAAAGCGGGAGGGCCGGGCCCGGGGAGCTGTTTTTT. Its protein product is CASSAPKSGRAGPGELFF.

The rearrangement joins TRBV6-1 to TRBJ2-3; no clear D gene. V was shortened by 2 bases and J by 0 bases, with 9 bases between the two germline ends. Germline-derived CDR1 and CDR2 are MNHNS and SASEGT. This CDR3 is built from 15 residues. The CDR3 DNA reads TGTGCCAGCAGTGAAACCGCGGCTAGCACAGATACGCAGTATTTT. The encoded protein is CASSETAASTDTQYF.

V is TRBV28 and J is TRBJ1-2; 9 positions agree with TRBD1. Germline V gene sequence: CDR1 MDHEN, CDR2 SYDVKM. The CDR3 totals 18 residues. The trim removed 5 bases at V and 0 bases at J, leaving 13 bases unmatched. The CDR3 protein is CASSPSSGQGLANYGYTF. In DNA form, the CDR3 reads TGTGCCAGCAGTCCCAGTTCGGGACAGGGCCTAGCTAACTATGGCTACACCTTC.

The chain couples TRBV30 to TRBJ2-5; the D is unclear. Germline assignment: CDR1 GTSNPN and CDR2 SVGIG (reference sequence). The CDR3 spans 15 residues. Trimming stripped 0 bases from V and 5 bases from J, with 16 bases between. The CDR3 DNA sequence: TGTGCCTGGAGTGTACCTTGGCACTTGAGGGAGACCCAGTACTTC. Residues: CAWSVPWHLRETQYF.

This rearrangement joins TRBV11-2 to TRBJ2-1; TRBD1 agrees at 8 bases. The germline CDR1 and CDR2 sequences are SGHAT and FQNNGV. V was pared by 0 bases and J by 0 bases, with 4 bases of the junction left unmatched. This CDR3 contains 17 residues. CDR3 bases: TGTGCCAGCAGCTTAGAAGAGACAGGGGTCTCCTACAATGAGCAGTTCTTC. Protein: CASSLEETGVSYNEQFF.

This chain links TRBV20-1 with TRBJ2-3, with 11 bases fitting TRBD2. J lost 5 bases, V lost 3 bases, and 7 bases had no gene match. CDR1 DFQATT and CDR2 SNEGSKA come from the germline V gene (reference sequence). This CDR3 region has 15 residues. The CDR3 DNA sequence: TGCAGTGCTAGTGAACTAGCGGGAGACAAAGATACGCAGTATTTT. This encodes CSASELAGDKDTQYF.

This chain joins TRBV6-2 or TRBV6-3 and TRBJ1-5, with a weak D call TRBD1 (5 bases). This CDR3 is 13 amino acids long. Between the trimmed V and J ends, which lost 5 bases and 0 bases, there was a span of 5 bases. The germline V gene encodes CDR1 MNHEY and CDR2 SVGEGT. CDR3 coding DNA: TGTGCCAGCAGTGGACATAGCAATCAGCCCCAGCATTTT. Amino acid sequence: CASSGHSNQPQHF.

The genes are TRBV11-2 and TRBJ2-3; 7 bases line up with TRBD1. With 4 bases clipped from V and 4 bases from J, the junction kept 2 bases outside the gene matches. Germline CDR1 is SGHAT and CDR2 is FQNNGV. The CDR3 runs 13 residues. CDR3 amino acids: CASSSTGSDTQYF. The CDR3 region has the DNA TGTGCCAGCAGCTCGACAGGGTCAGATACGCAGTATTTT.

The V and J genes are TRBV21-1 and TRBJ2-2; the table assigns TRBD1, which was not confirmed against the DNA. TRBV21-1 counts as a pseudogene. The CDR3 has 16 amino acids. CDR3: CASSNWDRPNTGELFF. In DNA form, the CDR3 reads TGTGCCAGCAGCAATTGGGACAGGCCGAACACCGGGGAGCTGTTTTTT.

This clone turned up a few times. This CDR3 reads CASSNGQTYEQYF. CDR3 DNA: TGTGCCAGTAGTAACGGACAGACCTACGAGCAGTACTTC. The chain carries TRBV19 and TRBJ2-7; D might be TRBD1 (6 bases). Trimming shortened V by 4 bases and J by 2 bases, and 9 bases separated the two germline ends. The CDR3 has 13 amino acids. Looked up from germline, CDR1 is LNHDA and CDR2 is SQIVND (reference sequence).

The V gene is TRBV6-6, the J gene TRBJ1-1; TRBD1 aligns across 7 bases. Germline V gene sequence: CDR1 MNHNY, CDR2 SVGAGI (reference sequence). The ends lost 4 bases at V and 4 bases at J; junction bases unmatched: 6. The CDR3 extends over 14 amino acids. CDR3 DNA sequence: TGTGCCAGCAGTTTGACAGGGAGCGGCACTGAAGCTTTCTTT. As protein: CASSLTGSGTEAFF.

V gene TRBV6-2 or TRBV6-3 combines with J gene TRBJ1-5; D gene unclear. V was shortened by 4 bases and J by 6 bases, with 16 bases between the two germline ends. The germline gives CDR1 MNHEY, CDR2 SVGEGT. This CDR3 has 15 amino acids. The CDR3 loop is CASSFIGESPQPQHF. The CDR3 nucleotides are TGTGCCAGCAGTTTCATTGGGGAGTCTCCTCAGCCCCAGCATTTT.

The V gene is TRBV5-1, the J gene TRBJ2-1, with 8 bases fitting TRBD1. CDR1 and CDR2 from the germline V gene are SGHRS and YFSETQ. The CDR3 length is 15 residues. V lost 0 bases and J lost 3; bases outside the gene matches: 2. The CDR3 coding sequence is TGCGCCAGCAGCTTGGGAGGACAGGGCTACAATGAGCAGTTCTTC. Its translation is CASSLGGQGYNEQFF.

The rearrangement links TRBV27 to TRBJ2-7; the match to TRBD1 covers 9 bases. CDR3 length equals 14 residues. V gave up 8 bases and J gave up 4 bases; unmatched junction bases: 9. Germline-derived CDR1 and CDR2 are MNHEY and SMNVEV (reference sequence). CDR3 sequence (DNA): TGTGCCAGCGGCTACAGGGGGCAAAGTTACGAGCAGTACTTC. Its translation is CASGYRGQSYEQYF.

The rearrangement links TRBV24-1 to TRBJ2-3; TRBD1 agrees at 9 bases. CDR3 length: 14 amino acids. V was clipped by 9 bases and J by 3 bases; unmatched bases: 6. The germline gives CDR1 KGHDR, CDR2 SFDVKD. This CDR3 reads CATQLGQGTDTQYF. DNA for the CDR3: TGTGCCACCCAGCTAGGACAGGGGACAGATACGCAGTATTTT.